One sample yielded the 5 T cell receptor beta chains listed below, sequenced in a study of CD8+ T cells in alopecia areata. Reverse transcription of extracted RNA yielded cDNA, which provided the sequencing template. The method was immunoSEQ multiplex PCR; TCRdb's version includes in-frame clones alone and lacks a portion of them. Among a few hundred thousand clones listed, roughly 56% were seen once. Indicated treatment: oral pan-JAK inhibitor, 5-10 mg twice daily. The source material was CD4+ T cells sorted from blood, sampled at week 4, from a patient treated with tofacitinib. The receptors originated from a human donor with alopecia areata.

CDR3 nucleotide sequence: TGCAGCGTTGGTGGGACTAGGGATTTCTTC. Amino acids: CSVGGTRDFF. This sequence joins TRBV29-1 and TRBJ2-1, with 8 bases matching TRBD2. The germline V gene has CDR1 SQVTM and CDR2 ANQGSEA. The CDR3 is 10 residues long. J lost 16 bases, V lost 4 bases, and 6 bases had no gene match.

The V gene is TRBV5-1, the J gene TRBJ2-2; tentatively, D is TRBD1 (6 bases). The V end lost 4 bases, the J end lost 12 bases, and 13 bases lay between the germline ends. The CDR3 length is 12 residues. CDR1 SGHRS and CDR2 YFSETQ come from the germline V gene. The CDR3 reads CASSENREKLFF. The CDR3 DNA is TGCGCCAGCAGCGAGAACAGGGAGAAGCTGTTTTTT. Full variable domain (rest looked up from reference TRBV5-1 and TRBJ2-2): KAGVTQTPRYLIKTRGQQVTLSCSPISGHRSVSWYQQTPGQGLQFLFEYFSETQRNKGNFPGRFSGRQFSNSRSEMNVSTLELGDSALYLCASSENREKLFFGEGSRLTVL.

The J gene is TRBJ2-7, the V gene TRBV27, with TRBD1 matching 7 bases. This CDR3 region has 13 residues. The germline gives CDR1 MNHEY, CDR2 SMNVEV (reference sequence). Germline trimming cut 5 bases from V and 4 bases from J; bases unmatched to any gene: 5. The DNA of the CDR3 is TGTGCCAGCAGTCTCCGGGACAGTTACGAGCAGTACTTC. This encodes CASSLRDSYEQYF.

In this sample, this clone turned up a few times. The J gene is TRBJ1-6, the V gene TRBV7-7; D might be TRBD1 (5 bases). V shed 1 base and J shed 7 bases, with 5 bases lying between them. The CDR3 spans 13 residues. Germline V lookup: CDR1 SSHAT, CDR2 FNYEAQ (reference sequence). The CDR3 region is CASSLDRNSPLHF. DNA of the CDR3: TGTGCCAGCAGCTTAGACAGGAATTCACCCCTCCACTTT.

This clone was seen a handful of times. V usage is TRBV27 and J usage is TRBJ2-7, with no clear D. Trimming stripped 3 bases from V and 5 bases from J, with 23 bases between. Germline assignment: CDR1 MNHEY and CDR2 SMNVEV (reference sequence). The CDR3 runs to 17 residues. The CDR3 DNA reads TGTGCCAGCAGTTTTTCCACCCCCTTCCGGCAACCCAACGAGCAGTACTTC. This gives the protein CASSFSTPFRQPNEQYF.